The sequence of this TCR beta chain was determined in a study of cytomegalovirus exposure and HLA in healthy donors. Findings of the study overall: Donors were assumed by presence/absence analyses to have roughly uniform sequencing depth. Three of the chains that were CMV-associated were confirmed in vitro to be specific for CMV antigens. In a later analysis, at a false discovery rate of 0.05, about 17,000 TCR beta sequences matched HLA alleles.

In the PCR, 60 Vbeta and 13 Jbeta primers were used. The method was immunoSEQ multiplex PCR; TCRdb's version includes in-frame clones alone and lacks a portion of them. The table lists 150,000 to 200,000 clones, more than 75% of them singletons. This CDR3 is built from 14 residues. J was trimmed by 4 bases and V by 4 bases; bases with no gene match: 6. Germline V lookup: CDR1 SGHNT, CDR2 YYREEE (reference sequence). This clone was seen once. The antigen is unknown. The sample taken for sequencing was PBMCs. This TCR was recovered from a woman aged 45-60 years in good health and CMV-seronegative. The chain joins TRBV5-4 to TRBJ1-2; TRBD1 aligns across 8 bases. CDR3 sequence reads: CASSLIDRGYGYTF. For the CDR3, the DNA is TGTGCCAGCAGCCTAATAGACAGGGGCTATGGCTACACCTTC.